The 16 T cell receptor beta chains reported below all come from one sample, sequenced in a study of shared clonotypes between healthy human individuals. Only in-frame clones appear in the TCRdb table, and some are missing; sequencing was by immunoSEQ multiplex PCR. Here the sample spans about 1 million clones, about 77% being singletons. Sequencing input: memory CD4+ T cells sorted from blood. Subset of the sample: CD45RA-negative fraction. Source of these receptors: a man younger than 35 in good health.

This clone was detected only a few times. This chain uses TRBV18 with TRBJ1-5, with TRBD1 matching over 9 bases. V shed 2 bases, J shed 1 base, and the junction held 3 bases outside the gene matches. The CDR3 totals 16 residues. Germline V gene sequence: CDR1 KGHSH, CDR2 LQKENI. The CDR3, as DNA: TGTGCCAGCTCACCAGAAGGACAGGGGAGCAATCAGCCCCAGCATTTT. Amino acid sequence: CASSPEGQGSNQPQHF.

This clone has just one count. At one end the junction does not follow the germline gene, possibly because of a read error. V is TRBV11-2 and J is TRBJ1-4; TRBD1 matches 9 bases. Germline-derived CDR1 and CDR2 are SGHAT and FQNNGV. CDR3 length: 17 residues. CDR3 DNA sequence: TGTGCCAACAGCCCCGGGACAGGGAAACCAGCTAATGAAAAACTGTTTTTT. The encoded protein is CANSPGTGKPANEKLFF.

The CDR3 loop is CASSPYSLNSKETQYF. The CDR3 coding sequence is TGTGCCAGCTCACCATACTCTCTAAATTCCAAAGAGACCCAGTACTTC. The V call is TRBV18, the J call TRBJ2-5; D ambiguous. The CDR3 is 16 residues long. Germline CDR1 KGHSH, CDR2 LQKENI. The V and J ends lost 2 bases and 3 bases respectively, with 16 bases between them.

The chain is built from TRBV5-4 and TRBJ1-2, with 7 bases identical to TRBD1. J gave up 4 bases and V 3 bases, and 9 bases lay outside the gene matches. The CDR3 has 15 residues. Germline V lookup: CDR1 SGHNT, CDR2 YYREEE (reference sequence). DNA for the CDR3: TGTGCCAGCAGCTCCACGGACAGGCAGGCCTATGGCTACACCTTC. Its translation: CASSSTDRQAYGYTF.

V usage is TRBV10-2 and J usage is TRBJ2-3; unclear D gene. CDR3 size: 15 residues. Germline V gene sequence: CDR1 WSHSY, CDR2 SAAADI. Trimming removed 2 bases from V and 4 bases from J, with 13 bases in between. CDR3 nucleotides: TGCGCCAGCAGTGAGCCGATGTTGGGTGCAGATACGCAGTATTTT. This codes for CASSEPMLGADTQYF.

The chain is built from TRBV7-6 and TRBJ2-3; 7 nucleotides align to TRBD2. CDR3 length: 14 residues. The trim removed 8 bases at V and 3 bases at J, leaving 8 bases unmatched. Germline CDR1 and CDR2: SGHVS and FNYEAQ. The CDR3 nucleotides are TGTGCCAGCGGACCTGGGGGGGGGACAGATACGCAGTATTTT. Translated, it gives CASGPGGGTDTQYF.

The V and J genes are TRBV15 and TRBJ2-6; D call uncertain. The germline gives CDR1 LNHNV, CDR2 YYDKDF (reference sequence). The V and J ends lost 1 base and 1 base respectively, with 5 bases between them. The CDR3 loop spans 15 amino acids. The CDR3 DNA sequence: TGTGCCACCAGCAGAGGGGATTCTGGGGCCAACGTCCTGACTTTC. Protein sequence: CATSRGDSGANVLTF.

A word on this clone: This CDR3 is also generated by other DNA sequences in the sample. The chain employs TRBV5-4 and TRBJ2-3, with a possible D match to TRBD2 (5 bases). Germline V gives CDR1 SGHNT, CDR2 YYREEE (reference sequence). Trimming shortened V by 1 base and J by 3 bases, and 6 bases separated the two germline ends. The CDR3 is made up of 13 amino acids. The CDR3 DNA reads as TGTGCCAGCAGCTTGCCGGGAACAGATACGCAGTATTTT. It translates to CASSLPGTDTQYF.

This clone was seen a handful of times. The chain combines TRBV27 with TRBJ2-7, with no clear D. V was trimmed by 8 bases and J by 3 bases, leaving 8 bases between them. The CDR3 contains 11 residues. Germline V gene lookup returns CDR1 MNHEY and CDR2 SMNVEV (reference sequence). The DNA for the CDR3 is TGTGCCAGCGGGTCCTACTACGAGCAGTACTTC. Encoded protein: CASGSYYEQYF.

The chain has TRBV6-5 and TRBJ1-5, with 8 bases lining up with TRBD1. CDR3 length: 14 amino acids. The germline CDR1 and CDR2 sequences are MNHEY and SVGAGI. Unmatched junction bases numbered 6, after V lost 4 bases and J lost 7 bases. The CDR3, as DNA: TGTGCCAGCAGTTCCCGGACAGGGCAGCAGCCCCAGCATTTT. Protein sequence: CASSSRTGQQPQHF.

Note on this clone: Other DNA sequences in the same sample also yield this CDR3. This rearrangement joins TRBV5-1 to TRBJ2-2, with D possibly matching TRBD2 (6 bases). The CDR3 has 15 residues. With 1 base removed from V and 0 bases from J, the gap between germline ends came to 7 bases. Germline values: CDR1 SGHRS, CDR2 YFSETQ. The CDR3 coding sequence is TGCGCCAGCAGCTTGACGGGGGCGAACACCGGGGAGCTGTTTTTT. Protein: CASSLTGANTGELFF.

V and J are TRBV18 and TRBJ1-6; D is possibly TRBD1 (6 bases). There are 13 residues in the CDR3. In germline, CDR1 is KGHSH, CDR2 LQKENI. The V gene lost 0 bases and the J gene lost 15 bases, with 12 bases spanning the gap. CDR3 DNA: TGTGCCAGCTCACCACCGGACAGTATTCACCTCCACTTT. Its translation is CASSPPDSIHLHF.

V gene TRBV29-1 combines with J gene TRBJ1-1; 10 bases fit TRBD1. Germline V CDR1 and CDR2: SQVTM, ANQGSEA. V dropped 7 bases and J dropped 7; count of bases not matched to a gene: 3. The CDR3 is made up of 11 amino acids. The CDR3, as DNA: TGCAGCGCCGGGACAGGGGTTGAAGCTTTCTTT. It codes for CSAGTGVEAFF.

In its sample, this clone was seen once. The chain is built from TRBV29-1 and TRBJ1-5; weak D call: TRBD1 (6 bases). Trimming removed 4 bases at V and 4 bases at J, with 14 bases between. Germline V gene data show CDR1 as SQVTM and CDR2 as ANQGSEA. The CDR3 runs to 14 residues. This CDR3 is CSVVIGGPNQPQHF. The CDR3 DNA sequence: TGCAGCGTTGTTATCGGGGGCCCGAATCAGCCCCAGCATTTT.

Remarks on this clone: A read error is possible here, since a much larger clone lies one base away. The CDR3 is CASSVGLALDGELFF. CDR3 nucleotide sequence: TGTGCCAGCAGCGTTGGACTAGCTCTGGACGGGGAGCTGTTTTTT. This rearrangement joins TRBV5-3 to TRBJ2-2; TRBD2 matches 8 bases. TRBV5-3 belongs to the ORF category, with a function that is uncertain. Trimming removed 8 bases from V and 7 bases from J; junction bases left unmatched: 13. CDR3 size: 15 residues.

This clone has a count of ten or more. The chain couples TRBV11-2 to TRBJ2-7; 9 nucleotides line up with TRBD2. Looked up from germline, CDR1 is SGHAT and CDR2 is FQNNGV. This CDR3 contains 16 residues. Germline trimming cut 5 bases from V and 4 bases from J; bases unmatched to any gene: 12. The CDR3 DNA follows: TGTGCCAGCAGCACATGGGAGGCTAGCGGGGCGTACGAGCAGTACTTC. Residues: CASSTWEASGAYEQYF.